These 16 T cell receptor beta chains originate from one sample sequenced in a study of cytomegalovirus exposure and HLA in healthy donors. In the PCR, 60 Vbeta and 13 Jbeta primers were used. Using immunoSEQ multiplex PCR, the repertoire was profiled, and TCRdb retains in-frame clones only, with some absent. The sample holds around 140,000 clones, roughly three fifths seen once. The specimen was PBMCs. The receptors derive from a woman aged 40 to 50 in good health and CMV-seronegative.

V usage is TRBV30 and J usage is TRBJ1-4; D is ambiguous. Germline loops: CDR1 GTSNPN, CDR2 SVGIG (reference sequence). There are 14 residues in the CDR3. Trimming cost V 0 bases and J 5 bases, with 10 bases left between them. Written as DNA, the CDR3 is TGTGCCTGGAGTGTCGAGTCTTTAAATGAAAAACTGTTTTTT. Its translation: CAWSVESLNEKLFF.

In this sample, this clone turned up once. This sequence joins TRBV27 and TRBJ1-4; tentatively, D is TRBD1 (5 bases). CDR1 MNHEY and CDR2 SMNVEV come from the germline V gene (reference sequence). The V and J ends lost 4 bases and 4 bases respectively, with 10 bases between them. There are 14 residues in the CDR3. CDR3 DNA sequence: TGTGCCAGCAGTTCCGGGGGTTTTAATGAAAAACTGTTTTTT. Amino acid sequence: CASSSGGFNEKLFF.

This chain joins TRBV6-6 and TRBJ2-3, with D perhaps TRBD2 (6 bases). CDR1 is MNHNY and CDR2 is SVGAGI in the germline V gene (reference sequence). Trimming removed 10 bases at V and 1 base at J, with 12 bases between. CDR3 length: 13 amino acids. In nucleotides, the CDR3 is TGTGCCACCGGGACTCCCGGCACAGATACGCAGTATTTT. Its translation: CATGTPGTDTQYF.

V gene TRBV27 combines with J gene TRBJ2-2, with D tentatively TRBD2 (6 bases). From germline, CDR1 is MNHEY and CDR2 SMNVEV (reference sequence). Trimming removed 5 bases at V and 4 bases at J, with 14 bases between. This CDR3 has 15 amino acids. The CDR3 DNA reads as TGTGCCAGCAGTACTAAATCCGGGGGCACCGGGGAGCTGTTTTTT. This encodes CASSTKSGGTGELFF.

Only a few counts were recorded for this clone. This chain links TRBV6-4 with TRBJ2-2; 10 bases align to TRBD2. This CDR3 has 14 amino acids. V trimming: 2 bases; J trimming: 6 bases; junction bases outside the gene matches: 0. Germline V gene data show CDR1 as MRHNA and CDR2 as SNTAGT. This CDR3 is CASSDSGGAGELFF. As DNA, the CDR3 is TGTGCCAGCAGTGACAGCGGGGGGGCCGGGGAGCTGTTTTTT.

CDR3 DNA sequence: TGCGCCAGCAGCTTGGTGGGACAGGGCGTAGATACGCAGTATTTT. Translated: CASSLVGQGVDTQYF. This rearrangement joins TRBV5-1 to TRBJ2-3, with TRBD1 matching over 9 bases. The CDR3 has 15 residues. CDR1 SGHRS and CDR2 YFSETQ come from the germline V gene. J was trimmed by 5 bases and V by 0 bases; bases with no gene match: 4.

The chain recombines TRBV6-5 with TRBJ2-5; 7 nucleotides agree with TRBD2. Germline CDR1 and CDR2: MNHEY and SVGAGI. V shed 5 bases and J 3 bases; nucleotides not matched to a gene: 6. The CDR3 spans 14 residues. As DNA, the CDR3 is TGTGCCAGCAGTCCAATAGCGGGCAAAGAGACCCAGTACTTC. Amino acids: CASSPIAGKETQYF.

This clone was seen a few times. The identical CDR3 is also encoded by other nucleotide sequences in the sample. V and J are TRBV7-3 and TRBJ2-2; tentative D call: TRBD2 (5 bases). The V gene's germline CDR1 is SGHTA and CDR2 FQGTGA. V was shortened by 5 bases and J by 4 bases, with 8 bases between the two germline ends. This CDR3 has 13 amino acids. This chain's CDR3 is CASSPGLTGELFF. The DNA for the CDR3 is TGTGCCAGCAGCCCTGGACTCACCGGGGAGCTGTTTTTT. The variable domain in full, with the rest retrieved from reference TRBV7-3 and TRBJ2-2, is GAGVSQTPSNKVTEKGKYVELRCDPISGHTALYWYRQSLGQGPEFLIYFQGTGAADDSGLPNDRFFAVRPEGSVSTLKIQRTERGDSAVYLCASSPGLTGELFFGEGSRLTVL.

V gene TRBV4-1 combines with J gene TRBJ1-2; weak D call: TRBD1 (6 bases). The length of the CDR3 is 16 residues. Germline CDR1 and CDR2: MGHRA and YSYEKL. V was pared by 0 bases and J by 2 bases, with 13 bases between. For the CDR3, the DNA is TGCGCCAGCAGCCAAGATACTTTGGACAGAAACTATGGCTACACCTTC. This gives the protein CASSQDTLDRNYGYTF.

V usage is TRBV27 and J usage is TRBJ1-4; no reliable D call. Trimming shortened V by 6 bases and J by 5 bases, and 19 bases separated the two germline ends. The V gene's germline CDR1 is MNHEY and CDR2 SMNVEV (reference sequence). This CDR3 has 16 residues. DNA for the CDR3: TGTGCCAGCAGGCTCGCACGAGGAACTGACAATGAAAAACTGTTTTTT. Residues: CASRLARGTDNEKLFF.

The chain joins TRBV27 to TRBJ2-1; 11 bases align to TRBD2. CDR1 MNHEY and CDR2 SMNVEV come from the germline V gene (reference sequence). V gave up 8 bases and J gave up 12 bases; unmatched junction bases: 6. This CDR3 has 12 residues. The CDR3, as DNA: TGTGCCAGCGGGGCGCTAGCGGGGGGGCAGTTCTTC. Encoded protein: CASGALAGGQFF.

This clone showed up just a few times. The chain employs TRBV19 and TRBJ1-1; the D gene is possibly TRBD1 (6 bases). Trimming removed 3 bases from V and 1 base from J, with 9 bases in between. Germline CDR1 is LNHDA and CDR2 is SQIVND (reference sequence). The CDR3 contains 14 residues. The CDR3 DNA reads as TGTGCCAGTAGTATTCAGGGGTCGAACACTGAAGCTTTCTTT. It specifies CASSIQGSNTEAFF.

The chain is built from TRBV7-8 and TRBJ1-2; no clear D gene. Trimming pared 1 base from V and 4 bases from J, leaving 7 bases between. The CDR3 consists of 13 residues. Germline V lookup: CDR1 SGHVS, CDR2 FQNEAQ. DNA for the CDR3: TGTGCCAGCAGCTTAGGGCGGGGCTATGGCTACACCTTC. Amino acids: CASSLGRGYGYTF.

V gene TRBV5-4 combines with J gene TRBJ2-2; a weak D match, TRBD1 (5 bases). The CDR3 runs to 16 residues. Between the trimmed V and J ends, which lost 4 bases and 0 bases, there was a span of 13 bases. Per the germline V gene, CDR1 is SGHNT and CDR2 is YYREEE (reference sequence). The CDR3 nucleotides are TGTGCCAGCAGCAAGCCCGACAGAGCGAACACCGGGGAGCTGTTTTTT. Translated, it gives CASSKPDRANTGELFF.

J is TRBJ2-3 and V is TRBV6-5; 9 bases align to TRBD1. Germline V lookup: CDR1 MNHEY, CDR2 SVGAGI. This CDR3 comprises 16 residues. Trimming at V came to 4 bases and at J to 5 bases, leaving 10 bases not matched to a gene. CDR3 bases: TGTGCCAGCAGTTTTCTCGGGACAGGGTATGAAGATACGCAGTATTTT. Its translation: CASSFLGTGYEDTQYF.

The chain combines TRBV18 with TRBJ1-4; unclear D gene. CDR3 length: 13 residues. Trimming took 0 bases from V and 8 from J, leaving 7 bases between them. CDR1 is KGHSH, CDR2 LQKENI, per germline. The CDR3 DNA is TGTGCCAGCTCACCACCGTCTAGAGAAAAACTGTTTTTT. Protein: CASSPPSREKLFF.